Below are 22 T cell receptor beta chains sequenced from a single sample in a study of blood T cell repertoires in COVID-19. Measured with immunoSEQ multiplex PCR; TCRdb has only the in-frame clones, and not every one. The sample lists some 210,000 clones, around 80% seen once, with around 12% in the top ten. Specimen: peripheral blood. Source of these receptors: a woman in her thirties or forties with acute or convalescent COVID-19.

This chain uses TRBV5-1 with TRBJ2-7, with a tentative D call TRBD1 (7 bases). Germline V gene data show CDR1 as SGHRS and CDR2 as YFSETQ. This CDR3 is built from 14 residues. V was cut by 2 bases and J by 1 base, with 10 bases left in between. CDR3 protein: CASSFGGQSYEQYF. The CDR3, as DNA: TGCGCCAGCAGCTTCGGGGGACAGTCCTACGAGCAGTACTTC.

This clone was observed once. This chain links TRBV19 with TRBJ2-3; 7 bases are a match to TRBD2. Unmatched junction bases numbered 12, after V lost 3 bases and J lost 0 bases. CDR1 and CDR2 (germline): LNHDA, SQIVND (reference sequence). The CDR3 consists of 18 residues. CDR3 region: CASSIRASGVLSTDTQYF. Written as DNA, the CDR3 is TGTGCCAGTAGTATTAGGGCTAGCGGAGTTCTTAGCACAGATACGCAGTATTTT.

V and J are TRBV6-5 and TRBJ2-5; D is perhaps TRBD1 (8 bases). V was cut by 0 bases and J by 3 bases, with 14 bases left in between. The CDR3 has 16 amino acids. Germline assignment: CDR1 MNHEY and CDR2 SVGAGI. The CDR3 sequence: CASSYSWTGREETQYF. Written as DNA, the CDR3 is TGTGCCAGCAGTTACTCCTGGACAGGGAGGGAAGAGACCCAGTACTTC.

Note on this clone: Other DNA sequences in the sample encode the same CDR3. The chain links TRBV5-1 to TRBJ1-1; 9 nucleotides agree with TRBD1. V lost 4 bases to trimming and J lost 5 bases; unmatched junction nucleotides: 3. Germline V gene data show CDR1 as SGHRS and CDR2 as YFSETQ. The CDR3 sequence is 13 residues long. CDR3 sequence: CASSPGTGTEAFF. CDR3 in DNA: TGCGCCAGCAGCCCGGGGACAGGGACTGAAGCTTTCTTT. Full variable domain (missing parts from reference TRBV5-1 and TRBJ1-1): KAGVTQTPRYLIKTRGQQVTLSCSPISGHRSVSWYQQTPGQGLQFLFEYFSETQRNKGNFPGRFSGRQFSNSRSEMNVSTLELGDSALYLCASSPGTGTEAFFGQGTRLTVV.

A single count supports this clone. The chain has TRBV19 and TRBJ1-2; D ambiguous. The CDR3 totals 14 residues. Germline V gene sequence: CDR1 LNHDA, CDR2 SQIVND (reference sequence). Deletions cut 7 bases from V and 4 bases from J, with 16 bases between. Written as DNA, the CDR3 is TGTGCCAGTACCCCAGGATCCGAATTCTATGGCTACACCTTC. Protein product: CASTPGSEFYGYTF.

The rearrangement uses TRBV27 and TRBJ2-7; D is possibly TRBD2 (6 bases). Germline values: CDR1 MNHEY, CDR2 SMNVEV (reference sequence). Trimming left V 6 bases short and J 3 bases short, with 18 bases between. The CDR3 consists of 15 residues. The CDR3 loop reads CASSSGLSISYEQYF. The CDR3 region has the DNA TGTGCCAGCAGCTCGGGACTCTCTATCAGCTACGAGCAGTACTTC.

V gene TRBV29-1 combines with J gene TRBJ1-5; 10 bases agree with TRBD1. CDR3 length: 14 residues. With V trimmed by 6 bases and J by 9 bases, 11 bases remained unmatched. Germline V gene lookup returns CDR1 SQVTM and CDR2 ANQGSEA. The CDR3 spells CSVAGTGVGGPQHF. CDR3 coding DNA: TGCAGCGTCGCCGGGACAGGGGTCGGGGGGCCCCAGCATTTT.

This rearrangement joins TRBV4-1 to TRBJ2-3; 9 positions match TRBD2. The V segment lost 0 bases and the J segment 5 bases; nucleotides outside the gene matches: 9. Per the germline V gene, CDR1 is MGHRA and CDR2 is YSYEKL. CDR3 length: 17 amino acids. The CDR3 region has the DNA TGCGCCAGCAGCCAAGAGGCTAGCGGGGACCTGCTAGATACGCAGTATTTT. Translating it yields CASSQEASGDLLDTQYF.

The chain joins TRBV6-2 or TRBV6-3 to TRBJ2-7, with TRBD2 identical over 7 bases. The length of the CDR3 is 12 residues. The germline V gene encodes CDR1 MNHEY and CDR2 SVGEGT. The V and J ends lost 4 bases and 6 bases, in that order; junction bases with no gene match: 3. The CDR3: CASSWGGREQYF. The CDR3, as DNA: TGTGCCAGCAGTTGGGGGGGACGCGAGCAGTACTTC.

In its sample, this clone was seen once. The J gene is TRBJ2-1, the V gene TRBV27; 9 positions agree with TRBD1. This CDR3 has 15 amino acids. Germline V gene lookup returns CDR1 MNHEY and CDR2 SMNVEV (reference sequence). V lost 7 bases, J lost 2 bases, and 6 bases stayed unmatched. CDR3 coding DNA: TGTGCCAGCACTTCCGGGACAGGGCCCTACAATGAGCAGTTCTTC. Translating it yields CASTSGTGPYNEQFF.

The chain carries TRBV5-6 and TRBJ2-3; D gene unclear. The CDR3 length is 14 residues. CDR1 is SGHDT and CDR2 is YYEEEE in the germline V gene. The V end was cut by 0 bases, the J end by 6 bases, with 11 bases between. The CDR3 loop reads CASSLAQAIDTQYF. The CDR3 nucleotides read TGTGCCAGCAGCTTGGCTCAGGCGATTGATACGCAGTATTTT.

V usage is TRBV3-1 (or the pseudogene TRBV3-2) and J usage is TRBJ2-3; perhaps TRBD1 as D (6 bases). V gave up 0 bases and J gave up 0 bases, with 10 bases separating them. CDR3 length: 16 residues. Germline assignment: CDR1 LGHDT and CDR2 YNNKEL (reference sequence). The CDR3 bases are TGTGCCAGCAGCCAAGAGAGGGGGTACAGCACAGATACGCAGTATTTT. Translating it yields CASSQERGYSTDTQYF.

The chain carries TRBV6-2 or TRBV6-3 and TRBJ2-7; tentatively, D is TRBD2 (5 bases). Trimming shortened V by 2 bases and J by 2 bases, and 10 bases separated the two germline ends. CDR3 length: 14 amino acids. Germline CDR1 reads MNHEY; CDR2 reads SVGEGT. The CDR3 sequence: CASSYDGDPYEQYF. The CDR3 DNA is TGTGCCAGCAGTTACGACGGGGATCCCTACGAGCAGTACTTC.

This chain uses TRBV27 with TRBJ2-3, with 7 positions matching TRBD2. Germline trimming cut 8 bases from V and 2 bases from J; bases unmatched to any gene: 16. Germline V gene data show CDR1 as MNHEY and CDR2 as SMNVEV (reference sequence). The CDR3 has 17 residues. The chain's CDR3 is CASSVIRGGPNTDTQYF. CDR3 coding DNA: TGTGCCAGCTCGGTTATCCGGGGAGGGCCTAACACAGATACGCAGTATTTT.

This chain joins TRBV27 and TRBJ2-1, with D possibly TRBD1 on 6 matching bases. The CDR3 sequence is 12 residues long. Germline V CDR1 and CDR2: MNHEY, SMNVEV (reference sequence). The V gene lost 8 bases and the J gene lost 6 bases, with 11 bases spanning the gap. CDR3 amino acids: CASRTVTNEQFF. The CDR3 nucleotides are TGTGCCAGCCGGACAGTCACCAATGAGCAGTTCTTC.

In DNA, the CDR3 is TGTGCCAGCAGTCCCCCAGGTTCCTACAATGAGCAGTTCTTC. As protein: CASSPPGSYNEQFF. This chain links TRBV2 with TRBJ2-1, with no clear D. The CDR3 contains 14 residues. CDR1 is SNHLY, CDR2 FYNNEI, per germline. The ends were cut back, 5 bases at V and 1 base at J, with 9 bases in the middle.

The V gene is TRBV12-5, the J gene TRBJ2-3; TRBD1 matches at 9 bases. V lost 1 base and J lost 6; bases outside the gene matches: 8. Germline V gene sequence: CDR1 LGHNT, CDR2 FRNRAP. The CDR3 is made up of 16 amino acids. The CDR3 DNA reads TGTGCTAGTGGTTTGGCTGGGACAGGGTGGTCGGATACGCAGTATTTT. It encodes CASGLAGTGWSDTQYF.

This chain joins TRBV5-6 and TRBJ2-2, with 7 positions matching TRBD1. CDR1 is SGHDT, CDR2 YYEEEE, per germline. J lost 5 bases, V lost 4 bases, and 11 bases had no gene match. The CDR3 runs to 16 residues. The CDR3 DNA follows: TGTGCCAGCAGCATGATCAGGGGGATGAGGACCGGGGAGCTGTTTTTT. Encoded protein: CASSMIRGMRTGELFF.

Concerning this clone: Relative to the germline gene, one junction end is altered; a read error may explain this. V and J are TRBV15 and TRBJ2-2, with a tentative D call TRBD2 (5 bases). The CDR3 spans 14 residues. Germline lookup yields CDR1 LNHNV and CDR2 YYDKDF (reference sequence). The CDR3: CATSRVSNTGELFF. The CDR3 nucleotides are TGTGCCACCAGCAGGGTATCGAACACCGGGGAGCTATTTTTT. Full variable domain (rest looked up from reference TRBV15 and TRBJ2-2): DAMVIQNPRYQVTQFGKPVTLSCSQTLNHNVMYWYQQKSSQAPKLLFHYYDKDFNNEADTPDNFQSRRPNTSFCFLDIRSPGLGDTAMYLCATSRVSNTGELFFGEGSRLTVL.

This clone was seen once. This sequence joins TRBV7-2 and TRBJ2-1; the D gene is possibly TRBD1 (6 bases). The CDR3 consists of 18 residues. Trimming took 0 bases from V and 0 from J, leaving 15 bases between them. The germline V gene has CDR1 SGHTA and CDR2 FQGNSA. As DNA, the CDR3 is TGTGCCAGCAGCTTAGCCGGGTACGGGACACGCTCCTACAATGAGCAGTTCTTC. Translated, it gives CASSLAGYGTRSYNEQFF.

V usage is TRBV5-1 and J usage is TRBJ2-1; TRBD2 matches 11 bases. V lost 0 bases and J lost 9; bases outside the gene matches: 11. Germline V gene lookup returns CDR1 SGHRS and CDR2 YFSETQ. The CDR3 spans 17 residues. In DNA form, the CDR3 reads TGCGCCAGCAGCTTGGTGGGGTTAGCGGGAGGGCCAAGTGAGCAGTTCTTC. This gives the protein CASSLVGLAGGPSEQFF.

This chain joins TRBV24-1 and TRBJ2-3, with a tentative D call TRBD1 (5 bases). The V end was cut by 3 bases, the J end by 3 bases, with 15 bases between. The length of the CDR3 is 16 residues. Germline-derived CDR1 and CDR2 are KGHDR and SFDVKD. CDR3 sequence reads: CATSDLTDSGTDTQYF. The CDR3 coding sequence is TGTGCCACCAGTGATCTGACAGACTCTGGGACAGATACGCAGTATTTT.